The text below deals with one TCR beta chain. Data came from immunoSEQ multiplex PCR; TCRdb stores just in-frame clones and leaves some out. The sample has about 36,000 clones; roughly nine tenths are singletons. V was shortened by 1 base and J by 5 bases, with 11 bases between the two germline ends. Germline V gene sequence: CDR1 MGHRA, CDR2 YSYEKL. CDR3 size: 15 residues. This specimen belongs to a study of T cells in localized non-small cell lung cancer. This rearrangement joins TRBV4-1 to TRBJ1-4, with D perhaps TRBD1 (6 bases). The receptor's source is a woman aged 35-75 years with stage I lung adenocarcinoma. The sequenced sample was peripheral blood, obtained before any cancer treatment. The CDR3 DNA reads as TGCGCCAGCAGCCAAGTAGGAGGGGGGAATGAAAAACTGTTTTTT. This sequence encodes CASSQVGGGNEKLFF.